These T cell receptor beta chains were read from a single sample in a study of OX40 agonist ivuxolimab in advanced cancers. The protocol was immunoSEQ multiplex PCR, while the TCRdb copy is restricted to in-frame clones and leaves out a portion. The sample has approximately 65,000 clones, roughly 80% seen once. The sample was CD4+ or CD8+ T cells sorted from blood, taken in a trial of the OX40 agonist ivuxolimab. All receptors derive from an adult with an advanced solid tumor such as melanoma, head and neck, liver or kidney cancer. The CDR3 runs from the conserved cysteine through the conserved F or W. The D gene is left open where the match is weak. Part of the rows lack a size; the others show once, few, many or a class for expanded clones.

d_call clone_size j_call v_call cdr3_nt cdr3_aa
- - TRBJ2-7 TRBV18 TGTGCCAGCTCACCCTTTCGGGGGTCCTACGAGCAGTACTTC CASSPFRGSYEQYF
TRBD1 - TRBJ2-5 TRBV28 TGTGCCAGCAGTACCGGGACAGCTCAAGAGACCCAGTACTTC CASSTGTAQETQYF
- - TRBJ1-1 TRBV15 TGTGCCACCTCGGGACACCTGAACACTGAAGCTTTCTTT CATSGHLNTEAFF
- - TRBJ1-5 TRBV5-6 TGTGCCAGCAGAGATCGCAGGGGAGGTCAGCCCCAGCATTTT CASRDRRGGQPQHF
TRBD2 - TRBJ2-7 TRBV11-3 TGTGCCAGCAGCTTGGGGGGGGATCACGAGCAGTACTTC CASSLGGDHEQYF
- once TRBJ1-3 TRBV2 TGTGCCAGCAGTGGGGACACCTCTGGAAACACCATATATTTT CASSGDTSGNTIYF
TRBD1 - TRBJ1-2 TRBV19 TGTGCCAGCCAAGAAAAGACCGGGACAGTCTATGGCTACACCTTC CASQEKTGTVYGYTF
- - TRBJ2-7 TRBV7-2 TGTGCCAGCAGCCGAACAAGAGGGTTGGGTAGCTACGAGCAGTACTTC CASSRTRGLGSYEQYF
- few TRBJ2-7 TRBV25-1 TGTGCCAGTCCCGATTCGGGAACCTACGAGCAGTACTTC CASPDSGTYEQYF
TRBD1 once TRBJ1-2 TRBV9 TGTGCCAGCAGCGCCATGACCGGGACAGGGGGCTCTGGCTACACCTTC CASSAMTGTGGSGYTF
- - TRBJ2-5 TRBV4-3 TGCGCCAGCAGCCGATCTTATACTGACGAGGAGACCCAGTACTTC CASSRSYTDEETQYF
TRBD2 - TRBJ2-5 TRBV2 TGTGCCAGCAGACCGGGACTAGCGGGAGAGACCCAGTACTTC CASRPGLAGETQYF
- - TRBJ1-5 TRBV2 TGTGCCAGCACCCCCGGGCCTTCCGCACGAGGGCCCCAGCATTTT CASTPGPSARGPQHF
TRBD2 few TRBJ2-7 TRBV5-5 TGTGCCAGCAGCTTGACTAGCGAAATAGGCGAGCAGTACTTC CASSLTSEIGEQYF
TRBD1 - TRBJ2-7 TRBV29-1 TGCAGTGTGGCCAAGGGGGCCAACGAGCAGTACTTC CSVAKGANEQYF
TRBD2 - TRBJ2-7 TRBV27 TGTGCCAGCAGTTCCCGGACTAGCGGATACTACGAGCAGTACTTC CASSSRTSGYYEQYF
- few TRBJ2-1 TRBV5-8 TGTGCCAGCAGCTTGGAGCCCGTGGGTGAGCAGTTCTTC CASSLEPVGEQFF
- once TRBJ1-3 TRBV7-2 TGTGCCAGCAAGGCTTCCCAGTCGTCAGCTGGAAACACCATATATTTT CASKASQSSAGNTIYF
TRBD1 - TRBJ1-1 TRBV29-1 TGCAGCGTATCAACAGGGGGTCTCACTGAAGCTTTCTTT CSVSTGGLTEAFF
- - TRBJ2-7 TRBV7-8 TGTGCCAGCAGCTTAGGGCCAGCGACCAATGGCTACGAGCAGTACTTC CASSLGPATNGYEQYF
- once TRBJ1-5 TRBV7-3 TGTGCCAGCAGCTTAGGCTACAATCAGCCCCAGCATTTT CASSLGYNQPQHF
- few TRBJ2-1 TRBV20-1 TGCAGTGCTTCGGGACTTGGTGAGCAGTTCTTC CSASGLGEQFF
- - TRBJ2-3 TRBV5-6 TGTGCCAGCAGCTTCGGGGGCTACACAGATACGCAGTATTTT CASSFGGYTDTQYF
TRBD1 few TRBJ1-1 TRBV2 TGTGCCAGCAAGGCAGGGGGAAACACTGAAGCTTTCTTT CASKAGGNTEAFF
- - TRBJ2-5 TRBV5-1 TGCGCCAGCAGCTTGTCTGCAGGGTATGGGGCCCAAGAGACCCAGTACTTC CASSLSAGYGAQETQYF
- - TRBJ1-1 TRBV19 TGTGCCAGTAGTAATGGGATGAACACTGAAGCTTTCTTT CASSNGMNTEAFF
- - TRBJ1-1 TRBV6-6 TGTGCCAGCAGTTACCTCGGGGCGGGTAACACTGAAGCTTTCTTT CASSYLGAGNTEAFF
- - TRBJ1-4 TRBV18 TGTGCCAGCTCACCATATTCCGGAAGCAATGAAAAACTGTTTTTT CASSPYSGSNEKLFF
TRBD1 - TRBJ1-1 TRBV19 TGTGCCAGTAGTACTCCGGGACAGAGGAACACTGAAGCTTTCTTT CASSTPGQRNTEAFF
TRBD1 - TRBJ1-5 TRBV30 TGTGCCTGGGGGGTTGGAGGGGGCGCGGGTGATCGTCAGCCCCAGCATTTT CAWGVGGGAGDRQPQHF
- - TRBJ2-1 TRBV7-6 TGTGCCAGCAGCTCGCAATCGGGCGGCGACAATGAGCAGTTCTTC CASSSQSGGDNEQFF
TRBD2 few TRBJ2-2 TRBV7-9 TGTGCCAGCAGCAAGGGACTAGCGGGAGAAACCGGGGAGCTGTTTTTT CASSKGLAGETGELFF
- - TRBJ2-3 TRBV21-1 TGTGCCAGCAGCAATTGGCGCTATAGCACAGATACGCAGTATTTT CASSNWRYSTDTQYF
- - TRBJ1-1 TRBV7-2 TGTGCCAGCAGCTTAGTTTCGGGGAGAGGAGCTTTCTTT CASSLVSGRGAFF
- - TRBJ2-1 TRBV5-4 TGTGCCAGCAGCCCGGGCGGGACTTATCAGGGTGAGCAGTTCTTC CASSPGGTYQGEQFF
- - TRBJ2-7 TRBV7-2 TGTGCCAGCAGCTCGCAGGCCGGGGCGCAGTACTTC CASSSQAGAQYF
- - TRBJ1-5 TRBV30 TGTGCCTGGAGTGGTGGGCCCAATCAGCCCCAGCATTTT CAWSGGPNQPQHF
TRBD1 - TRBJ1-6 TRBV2 TGTGCCAGCGGGGGACAGAGCTCCTATAATTCACCCCTCCACTTT CASGGQSSYNSPLHF
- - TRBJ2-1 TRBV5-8 TGTGCCAGCAGCTTTATTGCGGGGCCTCGTGAGCAGTTCTTC CASSFIAGPREQFF